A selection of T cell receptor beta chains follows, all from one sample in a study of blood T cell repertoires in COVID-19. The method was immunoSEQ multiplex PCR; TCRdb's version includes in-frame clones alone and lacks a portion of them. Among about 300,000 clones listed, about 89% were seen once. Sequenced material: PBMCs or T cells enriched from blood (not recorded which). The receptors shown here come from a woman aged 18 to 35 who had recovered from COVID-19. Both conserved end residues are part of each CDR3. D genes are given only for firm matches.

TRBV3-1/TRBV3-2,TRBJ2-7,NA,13,CASSQGLNYEQYF
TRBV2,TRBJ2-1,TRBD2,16,CASSHSSGGASDEQFF
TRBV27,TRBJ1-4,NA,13,CASSLTRQEKLFF
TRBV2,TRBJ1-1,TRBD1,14,CATDREGRDTEAFF
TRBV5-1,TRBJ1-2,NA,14,CARSGAGGDYGYTF
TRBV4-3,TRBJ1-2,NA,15,CASSQGSASSYGYTF
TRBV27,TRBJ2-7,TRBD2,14,CASSFGLAGYEQYF
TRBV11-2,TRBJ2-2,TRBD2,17,CASRSRAGTMDTGELFF
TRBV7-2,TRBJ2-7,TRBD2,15,CASSLTSGRVNEQYF
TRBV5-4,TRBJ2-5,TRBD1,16,CASSRKGQGRQETQYF
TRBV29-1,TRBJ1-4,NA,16,CSAISMKDSLNEKLFF
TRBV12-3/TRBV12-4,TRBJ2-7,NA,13,CASSSSPGDEQYF
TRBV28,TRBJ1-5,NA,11,CASSTGGRQHF
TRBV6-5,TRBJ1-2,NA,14,CASTKQGRDYGYTF
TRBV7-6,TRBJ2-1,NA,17,CASSLVVGGHSYNEQFF
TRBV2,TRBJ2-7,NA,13,CASKAKRSYEQYF
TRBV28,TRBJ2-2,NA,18,CASRRYSGYGANTGELFF
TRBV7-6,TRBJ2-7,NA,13,CASSLEAVGEQYF
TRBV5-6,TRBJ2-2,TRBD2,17,CASSLEGTSGITGELFF
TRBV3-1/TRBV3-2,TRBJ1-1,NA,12,CACGGLGTEAFF
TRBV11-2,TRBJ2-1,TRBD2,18,CASSLVIVGTSAYNEQFF
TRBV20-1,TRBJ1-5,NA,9,CSAGHPQHF
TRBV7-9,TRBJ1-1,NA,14,CASSLRTANTEAFF
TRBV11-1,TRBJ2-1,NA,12,CASSRVYNEQFF
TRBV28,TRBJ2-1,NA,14,CASSQLTGNNEQFF
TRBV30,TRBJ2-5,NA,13,CAWSGGEKETQYF
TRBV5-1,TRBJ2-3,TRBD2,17,CASSPFRLAGNTDTQYF
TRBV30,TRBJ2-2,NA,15,CAWSRALANTGELFF
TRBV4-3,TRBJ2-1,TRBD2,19,CASSQDTGGGGDSYNEQFF
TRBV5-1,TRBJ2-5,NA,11,CASSAQEAQYF
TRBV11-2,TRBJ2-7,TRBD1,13,CASSLDRVHEQYF
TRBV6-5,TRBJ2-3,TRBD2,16,CASSYSRTRELDTQYF
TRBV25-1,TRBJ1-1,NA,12,CASSHPGTEAFF
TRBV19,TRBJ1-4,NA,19,CASSQRLDRSRPQNEKLFF
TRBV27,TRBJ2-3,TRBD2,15,CASSELAGVRDTQYF
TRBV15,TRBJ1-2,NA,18,CATSGRGGTVQANYGYTF
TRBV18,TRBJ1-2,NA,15,CASSPTGVLNYGYTF
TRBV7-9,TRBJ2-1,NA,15,CASSLGGPPLGEQFF
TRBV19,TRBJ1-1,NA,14,CASTSWTVNTEAFF
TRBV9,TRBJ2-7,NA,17,CASSPGGGPGAPYEQYF
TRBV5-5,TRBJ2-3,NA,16,CASSPPGTTSTDTQYF
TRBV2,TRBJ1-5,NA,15,CASSGLSGVNQPQHF